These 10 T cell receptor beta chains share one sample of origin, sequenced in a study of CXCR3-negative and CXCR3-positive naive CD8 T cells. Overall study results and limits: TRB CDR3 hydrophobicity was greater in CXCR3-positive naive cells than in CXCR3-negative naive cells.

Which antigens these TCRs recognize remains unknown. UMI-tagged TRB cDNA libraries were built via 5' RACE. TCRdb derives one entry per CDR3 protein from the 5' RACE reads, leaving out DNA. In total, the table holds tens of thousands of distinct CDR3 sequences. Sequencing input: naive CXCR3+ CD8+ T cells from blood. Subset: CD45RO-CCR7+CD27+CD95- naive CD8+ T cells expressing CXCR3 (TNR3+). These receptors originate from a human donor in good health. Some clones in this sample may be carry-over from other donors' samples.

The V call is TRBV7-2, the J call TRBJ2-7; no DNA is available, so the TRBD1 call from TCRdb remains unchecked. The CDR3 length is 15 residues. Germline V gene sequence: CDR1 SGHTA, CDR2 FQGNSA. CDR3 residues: CASSLAVGRGYEQYF. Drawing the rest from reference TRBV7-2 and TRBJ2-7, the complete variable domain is GAGVSQSPSNKVTEKGKDVELRCDPISGHTALYWYRQSLGQGLEFLIYFQGNSAPDKSGLPSDRFSAERTGGSVSTLTIQRTQQEDSAVYLCASSLAVGRGYEQYFGPGTRLTVT.

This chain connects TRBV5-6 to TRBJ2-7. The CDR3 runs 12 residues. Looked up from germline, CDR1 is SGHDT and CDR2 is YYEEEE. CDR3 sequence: CASRLGGYEQYF.

Here the CDR3 reads CASSQGQGDGYTF. The chain employs TRBV14 and TRBJ1-2; the D gene TCRdb calls, TRBD1, cannot be checked with no DNA. The CDR3 has 13 amino acids. CDR1 is SGHDN and CDR2 is FVKESK in the germline V gene.

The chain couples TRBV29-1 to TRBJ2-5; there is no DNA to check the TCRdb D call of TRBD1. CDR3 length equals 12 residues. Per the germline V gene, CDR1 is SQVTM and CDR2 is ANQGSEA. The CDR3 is CSVPGVGETQYF.

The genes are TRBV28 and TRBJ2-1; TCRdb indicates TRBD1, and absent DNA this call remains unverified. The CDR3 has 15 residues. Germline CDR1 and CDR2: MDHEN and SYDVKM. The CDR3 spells CASSLRDMVYNEQFF. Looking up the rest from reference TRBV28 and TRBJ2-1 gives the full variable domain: DVKVTQSSRYLVKRTGEKVFLECVQDMDHENMFWYRQDPGLGLRLIYFSYDVKMKEKGDIPEGYSVSREKKERFSLILESASTNQTSMYLCASSLRDMVYNEQFFGPGTRLTVL.

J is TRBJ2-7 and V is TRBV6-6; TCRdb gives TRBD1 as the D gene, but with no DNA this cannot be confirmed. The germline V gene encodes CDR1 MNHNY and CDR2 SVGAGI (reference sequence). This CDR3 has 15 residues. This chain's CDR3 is CASRSGTDVFYEQYF.

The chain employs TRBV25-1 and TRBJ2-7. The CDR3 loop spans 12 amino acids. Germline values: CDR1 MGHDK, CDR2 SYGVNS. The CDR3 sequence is CASSVGPYEQYF.

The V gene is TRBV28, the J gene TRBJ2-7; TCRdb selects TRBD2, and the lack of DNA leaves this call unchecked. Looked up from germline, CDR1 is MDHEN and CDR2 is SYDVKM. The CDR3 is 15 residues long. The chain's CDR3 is CASSLAGDTNYEQYF.

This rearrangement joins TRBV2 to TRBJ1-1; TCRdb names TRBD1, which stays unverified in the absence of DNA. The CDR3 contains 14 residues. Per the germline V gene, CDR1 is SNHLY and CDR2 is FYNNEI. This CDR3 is CASSERPGYAEAFF.

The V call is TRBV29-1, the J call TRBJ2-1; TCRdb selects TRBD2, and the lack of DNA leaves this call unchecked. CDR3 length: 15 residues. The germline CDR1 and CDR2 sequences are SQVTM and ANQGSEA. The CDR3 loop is CSVETGRGLYNEQFF.